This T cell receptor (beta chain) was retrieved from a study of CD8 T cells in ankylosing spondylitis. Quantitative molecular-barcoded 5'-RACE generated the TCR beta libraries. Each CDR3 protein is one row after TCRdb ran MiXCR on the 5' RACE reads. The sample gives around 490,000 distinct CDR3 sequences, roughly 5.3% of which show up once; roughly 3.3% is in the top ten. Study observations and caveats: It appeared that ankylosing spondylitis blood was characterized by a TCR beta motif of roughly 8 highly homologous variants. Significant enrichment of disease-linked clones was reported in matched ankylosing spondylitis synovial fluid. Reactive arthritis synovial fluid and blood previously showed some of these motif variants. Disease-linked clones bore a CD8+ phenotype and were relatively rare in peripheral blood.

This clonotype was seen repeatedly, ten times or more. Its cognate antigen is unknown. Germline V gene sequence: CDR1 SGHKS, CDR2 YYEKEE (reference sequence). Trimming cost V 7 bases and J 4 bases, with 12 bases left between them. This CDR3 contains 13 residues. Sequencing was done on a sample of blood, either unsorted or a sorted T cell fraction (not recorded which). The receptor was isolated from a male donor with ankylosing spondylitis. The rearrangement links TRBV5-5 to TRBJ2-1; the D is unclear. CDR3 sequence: CASFFPTYNEQFF. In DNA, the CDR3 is TGTGCCAGCTTTTTTCCCACATACAATGAGCAGTTCTTC.